These 10 T cell receptor beta chains originate from one sample sequenced in a study of T cell responses to AZD1222 COVID-19 vaccine. Measured with immunoSEQ multiplex PCR; TCRdb has only the in-frame clones, and not every one. The data contain about 140,000 clones, about 88% of them seen just once; the ten biggest clones take up 2.5% to 3.5%. The material was peripheral blood, obtained 28 days after the second AZD1222 dose. Receptor source: an adult who received the AZD1222 COVID-19 vaccine.

V usage is TRBV5-1 and J usage is TRBJ2-2; 9 positions agree with TRBD1. CDR3 length equals 15 residues. V shed 4 bases, J shed 3 bases, and the junction held 4 bases outside the gene matches. Germline V CDR1 and CDR2: SGHRS, YFSETQ. The CDR3 nucleotides read TGCGCCAGCAGCAAAGGACAGGGGTACACCGGGGAGCTGTTTTTT. Protein sequence: CASSKGQGYTGELFF.

This chain connects TRBV6-5 to TRBJ1-5, with D hard to call. CDR3 length: 13 residues. V was pared by 6 bases and J by 7 bases, with 13 bases between. Germline V gene data show CDR1 as MNHEY and CDR2 as SVGAGI. The CDR3 region is CASRWVTGQPQHF. The DNA of the CDR3 is TGTGCCAGCAGATGGGTAACGGGGCAGCCCCAGCATTTT.

The chain has TRBV3-1 (or the pseudogene TRBV3-2) and TRBJ2-1; D ambiguous. CDR3 size: 15 residues. V was cut by 0 bases and J by 8 bases, with 14 bases left in between. Germline CDR1 is LGHDT and CDR2 is YNNKEL (reference sequence). The CDR3 DNA sequence: TGTGCCAGCAGCCAAGAGTTTCGGGTTGTCGATGAGCAGTTCTTC. Translated, it gives CASSQEFRVVDEQFF.

This chain joins TRBV27 and TRBJ2-1, with a weak D call TRBD1 (5 bases). Germline lookup yields CDR1 MNHEY and CDR2 SMNVEV (reference sequence). The CDR3 loop spans 15 amino acids. The V end was cut by 5 bases, the J end by 3 bases, with 14 bases between. This CDR3 reads CASSPYPTDYNEQFF. The CDR3 DNA reads as TGTGCCAGCAGTCCCTACCCGACAGACTACAATGAGCAGTTCTTC.

The rearrangement joins TRBV4-3 to TRBJ1-2; 8 bases match TRBD1. The CDR3 covers 17 residues. Germline V CDR1 and CDR2: LGHNA, YSLEER. Germline trimming cut 4 bases from V and 8 bases from J; bases unmatched to any gene: 18. CDR3 residues: CASSPFWTGSLYFGYTF. CDR3 bases: TGCGCCAGCAGCCCATTCTGGACAGGGTCATTGTATTTCGGCTACACCTTC.

The chain couples TRBV28 to TRBJ2-3; D is possibly TRBD1 (5 bases). The CDR3 totals 13 residues. V dropped 7 bases and J dropped 5 bases, with 13 bases sitting between them. Germline V gives CDR1 MDHEN, CDR2 SYDVKM. The CDR3 here is CASNLLRGDTQYF. The CDR3 DNA is TGTGCCAGCAATCTACTTAGGGGAGATACGCAGTATTTT. Full variable domain (remainder filled in from reference TRBV28 and TRBJ2-3): DVKVTQSSRYLVKRTGEKVFLECVQDMDHENMFWYRQDPGLGLRLIYFSYDVKMKEKGDIPEGYSVSREKKERFSLILESASTNQTSMYLCASNLLRGDTQYFGPGTRLTVL.

This clone was seen only once. This chain uses TRBV27 with TRBJ1-5; the match to TRBD1 covers 9 bases. The CDR3 runs 16 residues. V trimming: 4 bases; J trimming: 2 bases; junction bases outside the gene matches: 6. CDR1 MNHEY and CDR2 SMNVEV come from the germline V gene (reference sequence). CDR3 amino acids: CASSSTGGGGNQPQHF. DNA of the CDR3: TGTGCCAGCAGTTCAACAGGGGGCGGCGGCAATCAGCCCCAGCATTTT.

The genes are TRBV24-1 and TRBJ1-5; possibly TRBD1 for D (6 bases). The CDR3 consists of 16 residues. CDR1 KGHDR and CDR2 SFDVKD come from the germline V gene. V shed 3 bases and J shed 4 bases, with 15 bases lying between them. This CDR3 reads CATSDRGAEGNQPQHF. The CDR3 DNA reads TGTGCCACCAGTGATAGGGGGGCAGAAGGGAATCAGCCCCAGCATTTT.

The CDR3, as DNA: TGTGCCATCAGGGCCGGGACAGGGGGCGTGGAGACCCAGTACTTC. Amino acids: CAIRAGTGGVETQYF. J is TRBJ2-5 and V is TRBV10-3, with TRBD1 matching 12 bases. Germline loops: CDR1 ENHRY, CDR2 SYGVKD. The CDR3 loop spans 15 amino acids. The trim removed 6 bases at V and 5 bases at J, leaving 7 bases unmatched.

The rearrangement links TRBV6-5 to TRBJ1-1; tentative D call: TRBD1 (6 bases). From germline, CDR1 is MNHEY and CDR2 SVGAGI. The CDR3 consists of 13 residues. V gave up 8 bases and J gave up 5 bases, with 15 bases separating them. CDR3 sequence: CASLLRGGTEAFF. For the CDR3, the DNA is TGTGCCAGCCTTCTCCGAGGGGGGACTGAAGCTTTCTTT.